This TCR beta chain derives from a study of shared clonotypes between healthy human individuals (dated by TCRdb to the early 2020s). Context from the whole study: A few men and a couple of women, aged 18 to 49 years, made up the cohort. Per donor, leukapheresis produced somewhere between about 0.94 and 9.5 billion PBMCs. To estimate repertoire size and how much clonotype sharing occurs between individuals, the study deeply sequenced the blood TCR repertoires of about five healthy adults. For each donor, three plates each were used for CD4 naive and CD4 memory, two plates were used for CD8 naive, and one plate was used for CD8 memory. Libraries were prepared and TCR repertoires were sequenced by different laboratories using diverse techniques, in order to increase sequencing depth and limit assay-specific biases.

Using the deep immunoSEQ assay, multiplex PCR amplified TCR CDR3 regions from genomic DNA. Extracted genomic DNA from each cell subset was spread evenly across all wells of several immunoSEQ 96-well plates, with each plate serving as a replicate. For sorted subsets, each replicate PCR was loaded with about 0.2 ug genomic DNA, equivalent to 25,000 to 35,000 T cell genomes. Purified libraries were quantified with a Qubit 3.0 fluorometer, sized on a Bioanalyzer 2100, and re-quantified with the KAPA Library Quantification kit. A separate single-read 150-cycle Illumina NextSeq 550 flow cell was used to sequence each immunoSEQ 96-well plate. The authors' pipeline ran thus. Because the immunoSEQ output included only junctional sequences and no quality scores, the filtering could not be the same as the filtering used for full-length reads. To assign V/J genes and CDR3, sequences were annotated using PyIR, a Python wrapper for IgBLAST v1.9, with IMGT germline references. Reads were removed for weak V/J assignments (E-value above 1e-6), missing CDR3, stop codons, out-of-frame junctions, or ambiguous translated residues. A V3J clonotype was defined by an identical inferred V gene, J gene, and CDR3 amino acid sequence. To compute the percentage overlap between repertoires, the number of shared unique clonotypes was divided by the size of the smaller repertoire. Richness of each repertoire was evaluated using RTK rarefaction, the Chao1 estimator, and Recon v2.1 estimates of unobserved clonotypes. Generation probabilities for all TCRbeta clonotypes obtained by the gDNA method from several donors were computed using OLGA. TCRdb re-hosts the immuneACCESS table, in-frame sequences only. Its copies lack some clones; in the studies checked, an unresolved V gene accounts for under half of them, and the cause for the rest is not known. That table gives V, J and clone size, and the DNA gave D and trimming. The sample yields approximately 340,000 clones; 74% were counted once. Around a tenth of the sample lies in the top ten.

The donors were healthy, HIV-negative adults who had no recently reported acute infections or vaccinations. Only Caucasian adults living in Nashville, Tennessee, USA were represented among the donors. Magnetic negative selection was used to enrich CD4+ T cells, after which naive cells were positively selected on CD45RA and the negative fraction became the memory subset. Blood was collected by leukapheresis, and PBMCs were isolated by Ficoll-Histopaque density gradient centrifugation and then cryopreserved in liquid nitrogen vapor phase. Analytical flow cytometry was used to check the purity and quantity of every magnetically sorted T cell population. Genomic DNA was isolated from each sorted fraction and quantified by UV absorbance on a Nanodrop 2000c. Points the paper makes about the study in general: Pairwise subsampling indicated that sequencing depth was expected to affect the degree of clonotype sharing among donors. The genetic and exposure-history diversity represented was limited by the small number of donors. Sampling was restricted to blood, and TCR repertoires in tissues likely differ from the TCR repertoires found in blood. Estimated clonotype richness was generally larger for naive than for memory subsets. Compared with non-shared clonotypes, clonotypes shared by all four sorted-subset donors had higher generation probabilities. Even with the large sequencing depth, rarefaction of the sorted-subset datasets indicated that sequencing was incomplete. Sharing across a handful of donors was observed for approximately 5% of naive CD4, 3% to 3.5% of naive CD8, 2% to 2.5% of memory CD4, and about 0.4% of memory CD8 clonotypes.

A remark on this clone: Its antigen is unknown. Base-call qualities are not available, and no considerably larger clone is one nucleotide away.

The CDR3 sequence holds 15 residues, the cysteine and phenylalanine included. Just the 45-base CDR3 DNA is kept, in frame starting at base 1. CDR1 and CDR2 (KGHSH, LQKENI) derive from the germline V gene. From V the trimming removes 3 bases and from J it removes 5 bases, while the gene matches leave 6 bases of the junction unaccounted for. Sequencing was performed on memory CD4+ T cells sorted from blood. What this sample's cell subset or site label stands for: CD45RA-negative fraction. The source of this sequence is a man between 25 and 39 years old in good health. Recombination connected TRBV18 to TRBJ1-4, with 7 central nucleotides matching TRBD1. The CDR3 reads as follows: CASSPPGQFNEKLFF. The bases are TGTGCCAGCTCACCTCCGGGACAGTTCAATGAAAAACTGTTTTTT.